One sample yielded the 10 T cell receptor beta chains listed below, sequenced in a study of cytomegalovirus exposure and HLA in healthy donors. Using immunoSEQ multiplex PCR, the repertoire was profiled, and TCRdb retains in-frame clones only, with some absent. Of 100,000 to 150,000 clones in the sample, approximately 92% were seen once. The sample was PBMCs. The receptors shown here come from a woman aged 18-29 years in good health and CMV-seronegative.

V is TRBV7-2 and J is TRBJ1-2, with D possibly being TRBD1 (5 bases). This CDR3 spans 14 amino acids. Germline CDR1 SGHTA, CDR2 FQGNSA. The V and J ends lost 4 bases and 4 bases respectively, with 13 bases between them. The CDR3 spells CASSSLGGAYGYTF. The CDR3 bases are TGTGCCAGCAGCTCTCTCGGGGGTGCCTATGGCTACACCTTC.

The chain combines TRBV6-5 with TRBJ1-1; D is unresolved. V gave up 2 bases and J gave up 6 bases, with 13 bases separating them. The CDR3 sequence is 14 residues long. Per the germline V gene, CDR1 is MNHEY and CDR2 is SVGAGI. DNA for the CDR3: TGTGCCAGCAGTTACCTAAGCGGTACAGCTGAAGCTTTCTTT. It specifies CASSYLSGTAEAFF.

The chain links TRBV10-3 to TRBJ1-3, with TRBD1 identical over 8 bases. The junction had 7 bases not matched to a gene; V was cut back by 5 bases and J by 4 bases. CDR3 length: 15 residues. Germline V gene data show CDR1 as ENHRY and CDR2 as SYGVKD. The CDR3 DNA sequence: TGTGCCATCAGTAAAGACAGGGGATCAGGAAACACCATATATTTT. Translated: CAISKDRGSGNTIYF.

The genes are TRBV5-1 and TRBJ2-1; 9 bases map to TRBD1. V gave up 4 bases and J gave up 8 bases; unmatched junction bases: 10. Looked up from germline, CDR1 is SGHRS and CDR2 is YFSETQ. The CDR3 totals 15 residues. The chain's CDR3 is CASSTGTGYGDEQFF. The CDR3 DNA sequence: TGCGCCAGCAGCACCGGGACAGGGTATGGCGATGAGCAGTTCTTC.

The chain has TRBV5-4 and TRBJ2-3; 8 bases are shared with TRBD2. The CDR3 spans 15 residues. Per the germline V gene, CDR1 is SGHNT and CDR2 is YYREEE (reference sequence). The V gene end was trimmed by 5 bases and the J gene end by 0 bases; junction bases not matched to a gene: 5. CDR3 region: CASRRAGGSTDTQYF. The CDR3 nucleotides read TGTGCCAGCAGACGGGCGGGGGGAAGCACAGATACGCAGTATTTT.

The gene calls are TRBV11-2 and TRBJ1-4; D uncertain. The CDR3 sequence is 14 residues long. Germline CDR1 and CDR2: SGHAT and FQNNGV. Trimming removed 0 bases at V and 10 bases at J, with 12 bases between. CDR3 in amino acids: CASSLDLLSRKLFF. The CDR3 region has the DNA TGTGCCAGCAGCTTAGATCTCTTATCGAGAAAACTGTTTTTT. Complete variable domain (other parts from reference TRBV11-2 and TRBJ1-4): EAGVAQSPRYKIIEKRQSVAFWCNPISGHATLYWYQQILGQGPKLLIQFQNNGVVDDSQLPKDRFSAERLKGVDSTLKIQPAKLEDSAVYLCASSLDLLSRKLFFGSGTQLSVL.

This clone was seen a single time. The rearrangement uses TRBV6-1 and TRBJ2-1; weak D call: TRBD1 (6 bases). V was cut by 3 bases and J by 6 bases, with 12 bases left in between. CDR1 is MNHNS, CDR2 SASEGT, per germline. The CDR3 extends over 14 amino acids. This CDR3 reads CASSEAGAGNEQFF. The DNA of the CDR3 is TGTGCCAGCAGTGAGGCAGGGGCGGGCAATGAGCAGTTCTTC.

CDR3: CAWRAETGRSYGYTF. CDR3 nucleotides: TGTGCCTGGAGGGCGGAGACAGGGAGGAGCTATGGCTACACCTTC. The rearrangement joins TRBV30 to TRBJ1-2; 7 positions agree with TRBD1. CDR3 length: 15 residues. V shed 3 bases, J shed 4 bases, and the junction held 11 bases outside the gene matches. Germline-derived CDR1 and CDR2 are GTSNPN and SVGIG (reference sequence).

The chain carries TRBV28 and TRBJ2-7, with 11 bases aligning to TRBD2. Trimming at V came to 5 bases and at J to 3 bases, leaving 6 bases not matched to a gene. Per germline, CDR1 MDHEN and CDR2 SYDVKM. The CDR3 consists of 15 residues. The CDR3 DNA reads TGTGCCAGCAGTCCCGGGACTAGCGGCCGCTACGAGCAGTACTTC. This gives the protein CASSPGTSGRYEQYF.

This clone has just a few counts. The chain couples TRBV9 to TRBJ1-2; 8 bases map to TRBD1. Germline V gene lookup returns CDR1 SGDLS and CDR2 YYNGEE. The J segment lost 4 bases and the V segment lost 4 bases, leaving 9 bases of the junction unmatched. The CDR3 consists of 15 residues. The CDR3 spells CASSRQGQAFYGYTF. As DNA, the CDR3 is TGTGCCAGCAGCAGGCAGGGACAGGCCTTCTATGGCTACACCTTC.